This T cell receptor beta chain was obtained from a study of shared clonotypes between healthy human individuals. Study results and limitations: Four donors held approximately 5% of naive CD4 clonotypes in common.

Method: immunoSEQ multiplex PCR; TCRdb's copy keeps in-frame clones and lacks some. The data contain 300,000 to 400,000 clones, around 67% of them singletons. With regard to this clone: What it recognizes is unknown.

Sequencing input: memory CD4+ T cells sorted from blood. Sample subset: CD45RA-negative fraction. The sequence came from a man aged 25-45 years in good health.

This CDR3 is CASSELTGEQYF. The DNA of the CDR3 is TGTGCCAGCAGTGAACTAACGGGCGAGCAGTACTTC. This chain connects TRBV2 to TRBJ2-5; no definite D call. The end of the DNA fits TRBJ2-7 better, so the J call may be wrong. This CDR3 is built from 12 residues. Germline V gene lookup returns CDR1 SNHLY and CDR2 FYNNEI.